Listed below are T cell receptor beta chains from one sample, sequenced in a study of HIV-infected children after antiretroviral therapy interruption. A single record per CDR3 protein comes from TCRdb applying MiXCR to the 3' RACE reads. The sample has approximately 89,000 distinct CDR3 sequences, about 6.3% seen once; the top ten hold 0.85% to 1.2%. The source material was CD45RA+ CD4+ T cells from PBMCs, pooled from several time points, sampled from a donor given antiretroviral therapy, either interrupted or continuous. These receptors all stem from a pool of human donors with HIV. Each CDR3 is given with its conserved first and last residue. D genes are given only for firm matches. Part of the rows lack a size; the others show once, few, many or a class for expanded clones.

D gene: .; V gene: TRBV5-1; J gene: TRBJ1-1; CDR3 length: 13; clone size: many; CDR3 protein: CASSLDIETEAFF; CDR3 DNA: TGCGCCAGCAGCTTGGATATAGAAACTGAAGCTTTCTTT
D gene: .; V gene: TRBV18; J gene: TRBJ1-1; CDR3 length: 13; clone size: many; CDR3 protein: CASSPPWELVAFF; CDR3 DNA: TGTGCCAGCTCACCACCCTGGGAATTGGTCGCTTTCTTT
D gene: TRBD1; V gene: TRBV30; J gene: TRBJ1-4; CDR3 length: 15; clone size: many; CDR3 protein: CAWSDPTGVGEKLFF; CDR3 DNA: TGTGCCTGGAGTGACCCAACAGGGGTCGGTGAAAAACTGTTTTTT
D gene: TRBD1; V gene: TRBV11-1; J gene: TRBJ1-2; CDR3 length: 14; clone size: few; CDR3 protein: CASSLTGGPYGYTF; CDR3 DNA: TGTGCCAGCAGCTTGACAGGGGGACCTTATGGCTACACCTTC
D gene: .; V gene: TRBV27; J gene: TRBJ2-5; CDR3 length: 15; clone size: many; CDR3 protein: CASSLNSGQEETQYF; CDR3 DNA: TGTGCCAGCAGTTTAAATTCGGGACAAGAAGAGACCCAGTACTTC
D gene: .; V gene: TRBV5-1; J gene: TRBJ2-7; CDR3 length: 13; clone size: few; CDR3 protein: CASSLRQTYEQYF; CDR3 DNA: TGCGCCAGCAGCTTAAGGCAGACCTACGAGCAGTACTTC
D gene: TRBD2; V gene: TRBV6-1; J gene: TRBJ2-5; CDR3 length: 19; clone size: few; CDR3 protein: CASSEALFWTSALQETQYF; CDR3 DNA: TGTGCCAGCAGTGAGGCCCTTTTTTGGACTAGCGCCCTCCAAGAGACCCAGTACTTC
D gene: .; V gene: TRBV6-2/TRBV6-3; J gene: TRBJ1-2; CDR3 length: 13; clone size: many; CDR3 protein: CASSYDRHYGYTF; CDR3 DNA: TGTGCCAGCAGTTATGACAGGCACTATGGCTACACCTTC
D gene: TRBD1; V gene: TRBV2; J gene: TRBJ1-3; CDR3 length: 16; clone size: .; CDR3 protein: CASRGTGGFSGNTIYF; CDR3 DNA: TGTGCCAGCAGAGGGACAGGGGGATTCTCCGGAAACACCATATATTTT
D gene: .; V gene: TRBV10-3; J gene: TRBJ2-7; CDR3 length: 11; clone size: many; CDR3 protein: CAISELYEQYF; CDR3 DNA: TGTGCCATCAGTGAATTATACGAGCAGTACTTC
D gene: .; V gene: TRBV29-1; J gene: TRBJ2-5; CDR3 length: 12; clone size: .; CDR3 protein: CSVDRGEETQYF; CDR3 DNA: TGCAGCGTTGACAGGGGTGAAGAGACCCAGTACTTC
D gene: .; V gene: TRBV6-2/TRBV6-3; J gene: TRBJ2-5; CDR3 length: 14; clone size: many; CDR3 protein: CASSYSMLKETQYF; CDR3 DNA: TGTGCCAGCAGTTACTCGATGCTGAAAGAGACCCAGTACTTC
D gene: TRBD1; V gene: TRBV15; J gene: TRBJ1-5; CDR3 length: 14; clone size: .; CDR3 protein: CATGQGQSNQPQHF; CDR3 DNA: TGTGCCACTGGACAGGGCCAAAGCAATCAGCCCCAGCATTTT
D gene: .; V gene: TRBV21-1; J gene: TRBJ2-7; CDR3 length: 17; clone size: few; CDR3 protein: CASSKVPGTGGPYEQYF; CDR3 DNA: TGTGCCAGCAGCAAAGTCCCCGGGACAGGTGGCCCATACGAGCAGTACTTC
D gene: .; V gene: TRBV10-3; J gene: TRBJ2-7; CDR3 length: 14; clone size: .; CDR3 protein: CASTLSEVRGEQYF; CDR3 DNA: TGCGCCAGCACCCTTTCAGAGGTTAGGGGGGAGCAGTACTTC
D gene: .; V gene: TRBV10-3; J gene: TRBJ1-2; CDR3 length: 13; clone size: few; CDR3 protein: CAISVGFEYGYTF; CDR3 DNA: TGTGCCATCAGTGTAGGGTTCGAATATGGCTACACCTTC
D gene: .; V gene: TRBV6-2/TRBV6-3; J gene: TRBJ1-1; CDR3 length: 13; clone size: many; CDR3 protein: CASSYWAGKEAFF; CDR3 DNA: TGTGCCAGCAGTTACTGGGCAGGGAAAGAAGCTTTCTTT
D gene: TRBD1; V gene: TRBV12-3/TRBV12-4; J gene: TRBJ2-4; CDR3 length: 12; clone size: many; CDR3 protein: CASSRTGNIQYF; CDR3 DNA: TGTGCCAGCAGCCGGACAGGGAACATTCAGTACTTC
D gene: .; V gene: TRBV2; J gene: TRBJ2-1; CDR3 length: 12; clone size: many; CDR3 protein: CASSERTNEQFF; CDR3 DNA: TGTGCCAGCAGCGAGCGGACAAATGAGCAGTTCTTC
D gene: .; V gene: TRBV10-2; J gene: TRBJ1-1; CDR3 length: 13; clone size: many; CDR3 protein: CASSEQKNTEAFF; CDR3 DNA: TGCGCCAGCAGTGAGCAGAAGAACACTGAAGCTTTCTTT
D gene: .; V gene: TRBV12-5; J gene: TRBJ1-4; CDR3 length: 13; clone size: few; CDR3 protein: CASSLGFGEKLFF; CDR3 DNA: TGTGCCAGCAGTTTGGGGTTCGGGGAAAAACTGTTTTTT
D gene: .; V gene: TRBV18; J gene: TRBJ1-5; CDR3 length: 13; clone size: many; CDR3 protein: CASSLGPPQPQHF; CDR3 DNA: TGTGCCAGCTCACTGGGCCCTCCTCAGCCCCAGCATTTT
D gene: .; V gene: TRBV14; J gene: TRBJ2-2; CDR3 length: 16; clone size: many; CDR3 protein: CASSQVPYRDTGELFF; CDR3 DNA: TGTGCCAGCAGCCAAGTGCCATACCGGGACACCGGGGAGCTGTTTTTT
D gene: TRBD1; V gene: TRBV5-1; J gene: TRBJ2-7; CDR3 length: 14; clone size: many; CDR3 protein: CASSLDRESYEQYF; CDR3 DNA: TGCGCCAGCAGCCTTGACAGGGAATCCTACGAGCAGTACTTC
D gene: TRBD2; V gene: TRBV5-1; J gene: TRBJ2-3; CDR3 length: 15; clone size: .; CDR3 protein: CASSPTSGVPDTQYF; CDR3 DNA: TGCGCCAGCAGCCCGACTAGCGGGGTCCCAGATACGCAGTATTTT
D gene: .; V gene: TRBV28; J gene: TRBJ2-7; CDR3 length: 16; clone size: few; CDR3 protein: CASSPRPLLVSYEQYF; CDR3 DNA: TGTGCCAGCAGTCCGCGTCCCCTACTCGTATCCTACGAGCAGTACTTC
D gene: .; V gene: TRBV5-1; J gene: TRBJ2-5; CDR3 length: 13; clone size: many; CDR3 protein: CASSTGPAETQYF; CDR3 DNA: TGCGCCAGCAGCACGGGTCCAGCGGAGACCCAGTACTTC
D gene: TRBD1; V gene: TRBV7-2; J gene: TRBJ2-7; CDR3 length: 14; clone size: many; CDR3 protein: CASSPGQGQREQYF; CDR3 DNA: TGTGCCAGCAGCCCCGGACAGGGGCAGAGGGAGCAGTACTTC
D gene: .; V gene: TRBV6-2/TRBV6-3; J gene: TRBJ1-2; CDR3 length: 16; clone size: many; CDR3 protein: CASSYSIQPADYRYTF; CDR3 DNA: TGTGCCAGCAGTTACTCGATCCAGCCCGCTGACTATCGGTACACCTTC
D gene: TRBD1; V gene: TRBV2; J gene: TRBJ1-5; CDR3 length: 17; clone size: many; CDR3 protein: CASRSGTGGRGNQPQHF; CDR3 DNA: TGTGCCAGCAGATCCGGGACAGGTGGCCGAGGCAATCAGCCCCAGCATTTT
D gene: .; V gene: TRBV5-1; J gene: TRBJ2-3; CDR3 length: 15; clone size: few; CDR3 protein: CASSFVISSTDTQYF; CDR3 DNA: TGCGCCAGCAGCTTTGTTATCTCCAGCACAGATACGCAGTATTTT
D gene: TRBD2; V gene: TRBV7-8; J gene: TRBJ2-2; CDR3 length: 19; clone size: many; CDR3 protein: CASSLGPQRLAVNTGELFF; CDR3 DNA: TGTGCCAGCAGCTTAGGCCCACAACGACTAGCGGTAAACACCGGGGAGCTGTTTTTT
D gene: .; V gene: TRBV7-8; J gene: TRBJ1-6; CDR3 length: 13; clone size: many; CDR3 protein: CASRDRTNSPLHF; CDR3 DNA: TGTGCCAGCAGGGACCGGACTAATTCACCCCTCCACTTT
D gene: .; V gene: TRBV6-5; J gene: TRBJ1-1; CDR3 length: 13; clone size: .; CDR3 protein: CASSYSGLTEAFF; CDR3 DNA: TGTGCCAGCAGTTACTCTGGGCTCACTGAAGCTTTCTTT
D gene: .; V gene: TRBV3-1; J gene: TRBJ1-5; CDR3 length: 14; clone size: many; CDR3 protein: CASSQAGLGQPQHF; CDR3 DNA: TGTGCCAGCAGCCAAGCAGGGCTCGGTCAGCCCCAGCATTTT
D gene: TRBD2; V gene: TRBV20-1; J gene: TRBJ2-3; CDR3 length: 15; clone size: many; CDR3 protein: CSARDLAGSTDTQYF; CDR3 DNA: TGCAGTGCTAGAGACTTAGCGGGGAGTACAGATACGCAGTATTTT
D gene: .; V gene: TRBV7-3; J gene: TRBJ1-1; CDR3 length: 14; clone size: many; CDR3 protein: CASSLGRRNTEAFF; CDR3 DNA: TGTGCCAGCAGCCTGGGACGGAGAAACACTGAAGCTTTCTTT
D gene: .; V gene: TRBV12-3/TRBV12-4; J gene: TRBJ2-7; CDR3 length: 14; clone size: .; CDR3 protein: CASTRGRLTYEQYF; CDR3 DNA: TGTGCCAGCACCAGGGGTCGTTTAACCTACGAGCAGTACTTC
D gene: TRBD1; V gene: TRBV12-3/TRBV12-4; J gene: TRBJ1-5; CDR3 length: 13; clone size: many; CDR3 protein: CASERGGQQPQHF; CDR3 DNA: TGTGCCAGCGAGAGAGGGGGCCAGCAGCCCCAGCATTTT
D gene: .; V gene: TRBV6-5; J gene: TRBJ2-3; CDR3 length: 16; clone size: .; CDR3 protein: CASSYVSGVSTDTQYF; CDR3 DNA: TGTGCCAGCAGTTACGTCTCGGGGGTTAGCACAGATACGCAGTATTTT